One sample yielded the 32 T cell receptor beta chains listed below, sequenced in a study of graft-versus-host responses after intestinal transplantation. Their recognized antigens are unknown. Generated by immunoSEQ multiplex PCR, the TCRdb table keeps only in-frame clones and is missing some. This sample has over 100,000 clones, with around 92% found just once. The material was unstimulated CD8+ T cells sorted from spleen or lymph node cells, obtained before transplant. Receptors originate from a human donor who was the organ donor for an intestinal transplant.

The DNA of the CDR3 is TGTGCCAGCAGCTTGCGGAGGGGGCTTGGCAATCAGCCCCAGCATTTT. Its translation: CASSLRRGLGNQPQHF. The chain recombines TRBV5-8 with TRBJ1-5; 7 bases map to TRBD1. Germline values: CDR1 SGHTS, CDR2 YDEGEE. There are 16 residues in the CDR3. Unmatched junction bases numbered 6, after V lost 1 base and J lost 2 bases.

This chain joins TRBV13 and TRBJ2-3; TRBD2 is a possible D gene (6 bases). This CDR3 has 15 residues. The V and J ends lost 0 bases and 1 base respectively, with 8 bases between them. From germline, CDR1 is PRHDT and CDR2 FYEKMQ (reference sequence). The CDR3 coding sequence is TGTGCCAGCAGCTTAGGAGGCGGGGGCACAGATACGCAGTATTTT. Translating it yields CASSLGGGGTDTQYF.

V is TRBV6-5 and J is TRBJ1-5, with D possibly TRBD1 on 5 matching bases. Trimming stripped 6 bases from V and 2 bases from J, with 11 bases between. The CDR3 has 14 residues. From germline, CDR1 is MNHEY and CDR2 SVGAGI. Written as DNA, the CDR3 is TGTGCCAGCAGCCCAGGGATTGGCAATCAGCCCCAGCATTTT. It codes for CASSPGIGNQPQHF.

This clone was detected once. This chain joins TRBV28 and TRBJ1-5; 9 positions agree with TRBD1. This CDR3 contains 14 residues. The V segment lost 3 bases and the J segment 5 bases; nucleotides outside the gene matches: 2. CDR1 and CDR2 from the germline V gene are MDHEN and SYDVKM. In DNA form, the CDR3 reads TGTGCCAGCAGTTTGACAGGGGGATATCAGCCCCAGCATTTT. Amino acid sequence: CASSLTGGYQPQHF.

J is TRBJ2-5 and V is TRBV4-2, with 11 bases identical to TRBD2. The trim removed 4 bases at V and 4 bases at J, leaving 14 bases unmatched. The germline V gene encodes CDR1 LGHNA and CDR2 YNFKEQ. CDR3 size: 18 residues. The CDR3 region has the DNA TGTGCCAGCAGCCCTTATCCCGTTAGCGGGAGGGCAGGAGAGACCCAGTACTTC. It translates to CASSPYPVSGRAGETQYF.

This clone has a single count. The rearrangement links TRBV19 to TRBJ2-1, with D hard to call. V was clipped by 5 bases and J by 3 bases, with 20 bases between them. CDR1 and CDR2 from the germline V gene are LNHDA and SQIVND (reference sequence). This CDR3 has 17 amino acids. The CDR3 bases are TGTGCCAGTAGTCCAACTACCGGAAGCCTCCTCTACAATGAGCAGTTCTTC. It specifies CASSPTTGSLLYNEQFF.

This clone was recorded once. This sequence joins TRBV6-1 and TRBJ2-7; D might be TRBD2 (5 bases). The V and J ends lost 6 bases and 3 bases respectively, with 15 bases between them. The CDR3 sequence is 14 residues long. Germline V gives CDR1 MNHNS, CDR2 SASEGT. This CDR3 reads CASSPSGEFYEQYF. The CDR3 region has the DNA TGTGCCAGCAGCCCCTCCGGGGAGTTCTACGAGCAGTACTTC.

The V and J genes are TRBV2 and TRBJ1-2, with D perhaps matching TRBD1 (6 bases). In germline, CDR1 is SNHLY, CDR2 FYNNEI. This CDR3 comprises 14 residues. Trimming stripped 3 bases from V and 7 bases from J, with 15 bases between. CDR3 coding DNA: TGTGCCAGCAGTGAGGTTGGGGGGCTCGGTGGCTACACCTTC. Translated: CASSEVGGLGGYTF.

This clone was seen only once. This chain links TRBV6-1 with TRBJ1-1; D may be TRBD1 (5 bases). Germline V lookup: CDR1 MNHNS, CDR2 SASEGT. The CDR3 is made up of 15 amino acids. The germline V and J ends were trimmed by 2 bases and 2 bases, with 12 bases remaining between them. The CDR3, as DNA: TGTGCCAGCAGTGAAACAGCGGGGACCAACACTGAAGCTTTCTTT. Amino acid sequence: CASSETAGTNTEAFF.

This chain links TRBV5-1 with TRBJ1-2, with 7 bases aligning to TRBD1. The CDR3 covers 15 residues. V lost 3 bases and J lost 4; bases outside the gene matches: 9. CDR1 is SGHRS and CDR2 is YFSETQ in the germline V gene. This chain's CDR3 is CASSYGTASSYGYTF. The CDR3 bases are TGCGCCAGCAGCTATGGGACAGCTTCCTCCTATGGCTACACCTTC.

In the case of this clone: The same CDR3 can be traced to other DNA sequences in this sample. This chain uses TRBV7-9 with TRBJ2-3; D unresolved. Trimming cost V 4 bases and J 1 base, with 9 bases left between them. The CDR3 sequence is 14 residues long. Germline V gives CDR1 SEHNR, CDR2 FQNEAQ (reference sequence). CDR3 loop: CASSYDGRTDTQYF. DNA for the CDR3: TGTGCCAGCAGCTATGACGGACGCACAGATACGCAGTATTTT.

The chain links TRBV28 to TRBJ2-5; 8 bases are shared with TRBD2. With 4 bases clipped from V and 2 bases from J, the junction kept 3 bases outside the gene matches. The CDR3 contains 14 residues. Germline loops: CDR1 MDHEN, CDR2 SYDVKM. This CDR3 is CASSSPGGQETQYF. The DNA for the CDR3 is TGTGCCAGCAGTTCCCCGGGAGGGCAAGAGACCCAGTACTTC. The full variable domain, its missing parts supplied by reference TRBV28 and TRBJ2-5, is DVKVTQSSRYLVKRTGEKVFLECVQDMDHENMFWYRQDPGLGLRLIYFSYDVKMKEKGDIPEGYSVSREKKERFSLILESASTNQTSMYLCASSSPGGQETQYFGPGTRLLVL.

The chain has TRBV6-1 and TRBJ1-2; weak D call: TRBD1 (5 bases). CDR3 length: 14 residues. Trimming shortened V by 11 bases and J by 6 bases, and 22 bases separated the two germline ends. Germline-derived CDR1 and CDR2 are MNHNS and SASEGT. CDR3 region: CASMGVRGSDGYTF. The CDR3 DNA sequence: TGTGCCTCCATGGGGGTAAGGGGTTCGGATGGCTACACCTTC.

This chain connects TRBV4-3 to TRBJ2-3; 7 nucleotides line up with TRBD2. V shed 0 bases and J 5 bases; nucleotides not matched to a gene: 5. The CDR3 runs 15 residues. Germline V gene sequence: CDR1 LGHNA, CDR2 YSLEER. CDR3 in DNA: TGCGCCAGCAGCCAAGAGGCGGGAGCGGGAGATACGCAGTATTTT. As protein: CASSQEAGAGDTQYF.

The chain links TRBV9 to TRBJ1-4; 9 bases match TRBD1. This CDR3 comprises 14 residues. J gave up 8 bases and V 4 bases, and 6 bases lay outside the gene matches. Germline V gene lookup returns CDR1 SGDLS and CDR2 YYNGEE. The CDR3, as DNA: TGTGCCAGCAGCTACAGTGGACAGGGGGAAAAACTGTTTTTT. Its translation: CASSYSGQGEKLFF.

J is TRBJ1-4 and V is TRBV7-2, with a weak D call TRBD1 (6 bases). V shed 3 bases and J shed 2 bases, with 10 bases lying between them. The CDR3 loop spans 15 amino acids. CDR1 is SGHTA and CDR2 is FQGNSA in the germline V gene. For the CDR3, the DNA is TGTGCCAGCAGCTTCACAGGGTGGACTAATGAAAAACTGTTTTTT. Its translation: CASSFTGWTNEKLFF.

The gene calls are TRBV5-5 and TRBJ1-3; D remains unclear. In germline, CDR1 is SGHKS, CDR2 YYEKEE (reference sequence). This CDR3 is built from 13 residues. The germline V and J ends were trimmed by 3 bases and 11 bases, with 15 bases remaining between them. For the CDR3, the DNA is TGTGCCAGCAGCTCAACCCCCGCCTTTCCCATATATTTT. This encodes CASSSTPAFPIYF.

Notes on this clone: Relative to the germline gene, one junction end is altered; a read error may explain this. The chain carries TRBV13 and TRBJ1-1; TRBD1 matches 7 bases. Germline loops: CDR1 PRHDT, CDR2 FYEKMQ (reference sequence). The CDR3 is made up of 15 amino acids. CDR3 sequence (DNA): TGTGCCAGCAGCCTAGGGAGGGGGCAGGGCACTGAAGCTTTCTTT. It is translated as CASSLGRGQGTEAFF.

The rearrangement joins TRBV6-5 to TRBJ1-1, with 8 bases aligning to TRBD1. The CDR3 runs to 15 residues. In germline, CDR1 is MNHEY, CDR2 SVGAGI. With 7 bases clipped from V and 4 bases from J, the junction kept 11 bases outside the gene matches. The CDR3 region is CASIPDQGAATEAFF. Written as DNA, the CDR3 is TGTGCCAGCATTCCTGATCAGGGGGCAGCCACTGAAGCTTTCTTT.

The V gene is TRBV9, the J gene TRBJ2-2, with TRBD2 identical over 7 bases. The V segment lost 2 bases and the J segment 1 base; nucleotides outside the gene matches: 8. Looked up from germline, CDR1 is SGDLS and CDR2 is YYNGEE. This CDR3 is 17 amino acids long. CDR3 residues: CASSVEREAQNTGELFF. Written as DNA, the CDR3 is TGTGCCAGCAGCGTCGAGCGGGAAGCACAGAACACCGGGGAGCTGTTTTTT.

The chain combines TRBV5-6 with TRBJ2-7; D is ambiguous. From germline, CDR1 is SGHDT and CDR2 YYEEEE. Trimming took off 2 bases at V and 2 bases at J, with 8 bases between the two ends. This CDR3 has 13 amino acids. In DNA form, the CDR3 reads TGTGCCAGCAGCTTTAAGTTTCCCTACGAGCAGTACTTC. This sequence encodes CASSFKFPYEQYF.

Here the CDR3 reads CASSQDRDQPQHF. The CDR3 DNA reads as TGTGCCAGCAGCCAAGATAGGGATCAGCCCCAGCATTTT. The rearrangement uses TRBV4-2 and TRBJ1-5; D is ambiguous. V lost 0 bases to trimming and J lost 5 bases, with 5 bases between them. The CDR3 covers 13 residues. Germline values: CDR1 LGHNA, CDR2 YNFKEQ.

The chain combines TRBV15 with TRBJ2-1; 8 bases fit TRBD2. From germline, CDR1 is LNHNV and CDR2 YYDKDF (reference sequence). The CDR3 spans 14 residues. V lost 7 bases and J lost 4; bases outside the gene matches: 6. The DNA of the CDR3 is TGTGCCACCACCGCGGGAGGTTTATACAATGAGCAGTTCTTC. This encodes CATTAGGLYNEQFF.

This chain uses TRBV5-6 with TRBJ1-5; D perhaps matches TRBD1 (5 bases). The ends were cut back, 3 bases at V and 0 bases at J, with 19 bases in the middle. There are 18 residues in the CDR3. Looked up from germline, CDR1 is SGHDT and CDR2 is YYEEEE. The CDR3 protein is CASSSWDLTPASNQPQHF. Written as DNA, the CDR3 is TGTGCCAGCAGCTCCTGGGACCTCACCCCAGCTAGCAATCAGCCCCAGCATTTT. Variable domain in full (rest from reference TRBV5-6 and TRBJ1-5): DAGVTQSPTHLIKTRGQQVTLRCSPKSGHDTVSWYQQALGQGPQFIFQYYEEEERQRGNFPDRFSGHQFPNYSSELNVNALLLGDSALYLCASSSWDLTPASNQPQHFGDGTRLSIL.

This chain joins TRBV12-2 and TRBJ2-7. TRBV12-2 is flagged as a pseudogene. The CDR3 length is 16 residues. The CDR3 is CASRLRKGHQTYEQYF. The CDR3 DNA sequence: TGTGCAAGTCGCTTAAGGAAGGGTCATCAAACCTACGAGCAGTACTTC.

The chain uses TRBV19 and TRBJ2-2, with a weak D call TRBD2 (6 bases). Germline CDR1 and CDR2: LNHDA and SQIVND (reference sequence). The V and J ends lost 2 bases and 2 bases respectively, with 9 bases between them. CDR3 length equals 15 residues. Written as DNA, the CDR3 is TGTGCCAGTAGTATACTAGCGACTAACACCGGGGAGCTGTTTTTT. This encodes CASSILATNTGELFF.

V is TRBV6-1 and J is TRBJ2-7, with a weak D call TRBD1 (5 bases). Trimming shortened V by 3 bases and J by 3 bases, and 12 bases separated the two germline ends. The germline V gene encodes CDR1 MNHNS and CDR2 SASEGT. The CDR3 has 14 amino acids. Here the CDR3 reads CASSDSAGIYEQYF. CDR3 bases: TGTGCCAGCAGTGATTCTGCAGGGATCTACGAGCAGTACTTC.

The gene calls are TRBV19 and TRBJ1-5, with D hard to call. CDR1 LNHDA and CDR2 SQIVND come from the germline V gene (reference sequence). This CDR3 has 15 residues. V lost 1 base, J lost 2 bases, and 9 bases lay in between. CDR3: CASSIVSGGNQPQHF. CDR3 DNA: TGTGCCAGTAGTATAGTGTCTGGCGGCAATCAGCCCCAGCATTTT. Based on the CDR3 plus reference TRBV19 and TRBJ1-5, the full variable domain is DGGITQSPKYLFRKEGQNVTLSCEQNLNHDAMYWYRQDPGQGLRLIYYSQIVNDFQKGDIAEGYSVSREKKESFPLTVTSAQKNPTAFYLCASSIVSGGNQPQHFGDGTRLSIL.

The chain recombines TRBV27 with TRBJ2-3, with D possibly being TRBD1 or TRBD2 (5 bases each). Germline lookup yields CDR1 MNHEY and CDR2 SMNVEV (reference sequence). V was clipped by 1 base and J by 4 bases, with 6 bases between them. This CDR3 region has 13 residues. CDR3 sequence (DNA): TGTGCCAGCAGTTTATGGGGGTCAGATACGCAGTATTTT. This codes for CASSLWGSDTQYF.

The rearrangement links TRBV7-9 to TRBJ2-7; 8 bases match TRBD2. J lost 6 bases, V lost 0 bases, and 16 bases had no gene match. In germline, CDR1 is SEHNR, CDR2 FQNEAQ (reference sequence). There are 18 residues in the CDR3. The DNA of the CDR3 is TGTGCCAGCAGCTTAGCGCGAGTTACTAGCGGCCGTCTGTCCGAGCAGTACTTC. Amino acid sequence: CASSLARVTSGRLSEQYF. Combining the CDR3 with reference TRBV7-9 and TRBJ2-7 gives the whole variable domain DTGVSQNPRHKITKRGQNVTFRCDPISEHNRLYWYRQTLGQGPEFLTYFQNEAQLEKSRLLSDRFSAERPKGSFSTLEIQRTEQGDSAMYLCASSLARVTSGRLSEQYFGPGTRLTVT.

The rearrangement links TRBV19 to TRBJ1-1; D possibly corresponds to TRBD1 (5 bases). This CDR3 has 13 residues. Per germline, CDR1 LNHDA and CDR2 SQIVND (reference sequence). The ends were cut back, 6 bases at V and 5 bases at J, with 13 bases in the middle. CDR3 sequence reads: CASSLQGDTEAFF. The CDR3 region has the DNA TGTGCCAGTAGCCTTCAGGGTGATACTGAAGCTTTCTTT.

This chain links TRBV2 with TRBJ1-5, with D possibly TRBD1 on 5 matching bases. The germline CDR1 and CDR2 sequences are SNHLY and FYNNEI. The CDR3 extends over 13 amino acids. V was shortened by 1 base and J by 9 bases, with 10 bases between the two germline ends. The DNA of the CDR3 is TGTGCCAGCAGTGAAGGGGGCGACGGGCCCCAGCATTTT. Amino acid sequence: CASSEGGDGPQHF.